What follows are 24 T cell receptor beta chains derived from one specimen sequenced in a study of blood T cell repertoires in COVID-19. Clones were sequenced by immunoSEQ multiplex PCR, and TCRdb holds only the in-frame ones, with some missing. The repertoire holds about 110,000 clones, with roughly 91% as singletons. Sequenced sample: peripheral blood. The receptors derive from a woman between 45 and 65 years old with acute or convalescent COVID-19.

The table lists this clone with a few counts. The rearrangement joins TRBV7-7 to TRBJ1-1, with D possibly TRBD1 on 5 matching bases. CDR3 length: 16 amino acids. Germline V lookup: CDR1 SSHAT, CDR2 FNYEAQ (reference sequence). V lost 1 base, J lost 6 bases, and 18 bases lay in between. The CDR3 coding sequence is TGTGCCAGCAGCTTAGTGAAGGTCCGGTGGGGGGCTGAAGCTTTCTTT. Translating it yields CASSLVKVRWGAEAFF.

This clone appeared a single time. This chain's CDR3 is CASSEASPGQGTYGYTF. In DNA form, the CDR3 reads TGTGCCAGCAGTGAAGCATCTCCGGGACAGGGAACCTATGGCTACACCTTC. The chain employs TRBV25-1 and TRBJ1-2, with 9 bases aligning to TRBD1. Germline trimming cut 2 bases from V and 4 bases from J; bases unmatched to any gene: 11. The CDR3 extends over 17 amino acids. Germline CDR1 is MGHDK and CDR2 is SYGVNS.

J is TRBJ2-2 and V is TRBV7-7, with D hard to call. The V end was cut by 5 bases, the J end by 6 bases, with 10 bases between. The CDR3 covers 13 residues. Germline CDR1 SSHAT, CDR2 FNYEAQ (reference sequence). The CDR3: CASSLSQPGELFF. CDR3 nucleotides: TGTGCCAGCAGCCTTAGCCAACCCGGGGAGCTGTTTTTT.

This clone turned up a few times. The chain has TRBV27 and TRBJ2-7; 9 nucleotides agree with TRBD1. After removal of 5 bases from V and 2 bases from J, the junction contained 4 bases not matched to a gene. The CDR3 covers 14 residues. Per germline, CDR1 MNHEY and CDR2 SMNVEV (reference sequence). CDR3 region: CASSPTGGPYEQYF. CDR3 nucleotide sequence: TGTGCCAGCAGTCCCACAGGGGGCCCCTACGAGCAGTACTTC.

This chain joins TRBV27 and TRBJ2-3, with D possibly TRBD1 on 5 matching bases. The V end lost 2 bases, the J end lost 6 bases, and 12 bases lay between the germline ends. Germline V gene sequence: CDR1 MNHEY, CDR2 SMNVEV (reference sequence). The CDR3 covers 14 residues. The CDR3 sequence: CASSLGRVADTQYF. Written as DNA, the CDR3 is TGTGCCAGCAGTTTAGGCAGGGTTGCGGATACGCAGTATTTT.

The chain is built from TRBV2 and TRBJ1-5; 7 positions agree with TRBD1. V was clipped by 8 bases and J by 4 bases; unmatched bases: 5. There are 13 residues in the CDR3. Germline V gene lookup returns CDR1 SNHLY and CDR2 FYNNEI. The CDR3 DNA sequence: TGTGCCAGCGGCTGGGACAGTAATCAGCCCCAGCATTTT. Translated, it gives CASGWDSNQPQHF.

The CDR3 sequence: CASSTTGTGAMVIQYF. Here the CDR3 DNA reads TGTGCCAGCTCAACGACCGGGACAGGGGCTATGGTCATTCAGTACTTC. The rearrangement joins TRBV18 to TRBJ2-4, with TRBD1 matching over 10 bases. V dropped 5 bases and J dropped 9; count of bases not matched to a gene: 13. Per the germline V gene, CDR1 is KGHSH and CDR2 is LQKENI. The CDR3 has 16 amino acids.

The chain couples TRBV6-5 to TRBJ2-1; maybe TRBD1 (6 bases). Germline-derived CDR1 and CDR2 are MNHEY and SVGAGI. V lost 0 bases and J lost 5, with 11 bases in between. This CDR3 has 15 residues. The CDR3 sequence is CASSYSPDSNNEQFF. CDR3 coding DNA: TGTGCCAGCAGTTACTCGCCGGACAGTAACAATGAGCAGTTCTTC.

This rearrangement joins TRBV19 to TRBJ2-5; 9 nucleotides line up with TRBD2. This CDR3 is built from 16 residues. Germline V CDR1 and CDR2: LNHDA, SQIVND (reference sequence). The V and J ends lost 6 bases and 1 base, in that order; junction bases with no gene match: 9. The CDR3 spells CASRPSGKGSQETQYF. CDR3 coding DNA: TGTGCCAGTAGGCCTAGCGGGAAAGGGAGCCAAGAGACCCAGTACTTC.

The chain has TRBV19 and TRBJ2-2, with 11 bases matching TRBD1. The V and J ends lost 3 bases and 4 bases, in that order; junction bases with no gene match: 1. Germline V gene sequence: CDR1 LNHDA, CDR2 SQIVND (reference sequence). This CDR3 is 15 amino acids long. The chain's CDR3 is CASSMDRGRTGELFF. CDR3 nucleotides: TGTGCCAGTAGTATGGACAGGGGGCGCACCGGGGAGCTGTTTTTT.

This clone has a single count. The rearrangement uses TRBV10-3 and TRBJ2-1; TRBD1 might be the D (5 bases). There are 15 residues in the CDR3. Germline V gene lookup returns CDR1 ENHRY and CDR2 SYGVKD. V lost 1 base and J 5 bases, leaving 12 bases between the germline ends. CDR3 residues: CAISELGAGNNEQFF. CDR3 DNA: TGTGCCATCAGTGAGTTAGGGGCAGGGAACAATGAGCAGTTCTTC.

The chain joins TRBV5-1 to TRBJ2-1, with 7 positions matching TRBD2. The germline V gene has CDR1 SGHRS and CDR2 YFSETQ. This CDR3 spans 14 amino acids. Trimming took 2 bases from V and 7 from J; bases not matched to a gene: 6. CDR3 DNA: TGCGCCAGCAGCTTAGGCGGGAGCGTTAATGAGCAGTTCTTC. Protein product: CASSLGGSVNEQFF.

The chain joins TRBV9 to TRBJ2-7, with 8 bases that match TRBD1. This CDR3 contains 15 residues. V lost 7 bases to trimming and J lost 0 bases; unmatched junction nucleotides: 9. Germline V gene data show CDR1 as SGDLS and CDR2 as YYNGEE. DNA for the CDR3: TGTGCCAGCGCACCCGGACAGGGCCGCTCCTACGAGCAGTACTTC. Protein sequence: CASAPGQGRSYEQYF.

This clone was observed a handful of times. The chain employs TRBV2 and TRBJ1-6; D call uncertain. Germline loops: CDR1 SNHLY, CDR2 FYNNEI. The CDR3 is 14 residues long. V was shortened by 0 bases and J by 7 bases, with 7 bases between the two germline ends. The CDR3 region has the DNA TGTGCCAGCAGTGAAGCGCGGGGAAATTCACCCCTCCACTTT. Its protein is CASSEARGNSPLHF.

The V gene is TRBV6-5, the J gene TRBJ1-1; D might be TRBD1 (6 bases). The CDR3 is made up of 15 amino acids. The germline CDR1 and CDR2 sequences are MNHEY and SVGAGI. Trimming left V 6 bases short and J 4 bases short, with 18 bases between. CDR3: CASRPTPTGITEAFF. CDR3 coding DNA: TGTGCCAGCAGACCCACTCCTACAGGGATCACTGAAGCTTTCTTT.

CDR3 in DNA: TGTGCCAGCAGCCCTTCGGACATCTATAATTCACCCCTCCACTTT. Translating it yields CASSPSDIYNSPLHF. The V and J genes are TRBV3-1 (or the pseudogene TRBV3-2) and TRBJ1-6; weak D call: TRBD1 (5 bases). The germline V gene encodes CDR1 LGHDT and CDR2 YNNKEL (reference sequence). V shed 4 bases and J shed 3 bases, with 10 bases lying between them. The CDR3 is 15 amino acids.

The rearrangement joins TRBV18 to TRBJ1-5; perhaps TRBD1 as D (6 bases). V shed 6 bases and J shed 3 bases, with 15 bases lying between them. CDR3 size: 15 residues. Germline CDR1 and CDR2: KGHSH and LQKENI. CDR3 protein: CASSPRGQVNQPQHF. Written as DNA, the CDR3 is TGTGCCAGCTCCCCCAGGGGCCAAGTCAATCAGCCCCAGCATTTT. The full variable domain, its missing parts supplied by reference TRBV18 and TRBJ1-5, is NAGVMQNPRHLVRRRGQEARLRCSPMKGHSHVYWYRQLPEEGLKFMVYLQKENIIDESGMPKERFSAEFPKEGPSILRIQQVVRGDSAAYFCASSPRGQVNQPQHFGDGTRLSIL.

The chain is built from TRBV10-3 and TRBJ1-1; a weak D match, TRBD1 (6 bases). Trimming removed 4 bases from V and 1 base from J, with 10 bases in between. The CDR3 consists of 14 residues. Germline values: CDR1 ENHRY, CDR2 SYGVKD. Here the CDR3 DNA reads TGTGCCATCAGTGTTAAAGGGGGGAACACTGAAGCTTTCTTT. Translated: CAISVKGGNTEAFF.

This clone showed up just a few times. The chain is built from TRBV11-2 and TRBJ2-5; 7 bases agree with TRBD1. The germline V gene encodes CDR1 SGHAT and CDR2 FQNNGV. The CDR3 has 15 residues. V was clipped by 0 bases and J by 2 bases; unmatched bases: 3. CDR3 region: CASSLDGTVQETQYF. The CDR3 nucleotides read TGTGCCAGCAGCTTAGATGGGACAGTTCAAGAGACCCAGTACTTC.

The V call is TRBV24-1, the J call TRBJ2-5; 9 bases map to TRBD1. The CDR3 spans 15 residues. The V and J ends lost 1 base and 4 bases, in that order; junction bases with no gene match: 3. CDR1 KGHDR and CDR2 SFDVKD come from the germline V gene. The CDR3 loop is CATSDLGTGRETQYF. The CDR3 DNA reads as TGTGCCACCAGTGATTTAGGGACAGGGAGAGAGACCCAGTACTTC.

This CDR3 is CASSSEGGGVRNEQFF. CDR3 DNA sequence: TGCGCCAGCAGCTCCGAAGGCGGGGGGGTTAGGAATGAGCAGTTCTTC. The chain is built from TRBV5-1 and TRBJ2-1; 9 bases match TRBD2. The CDR3 extends over 16 amino acids. V was pared by 3 bases and J by 7 bases, with 11 bases of the junction left unmatched. The germline V gene has CDR1 SGHRS and CDR2 YFSETQ.

The genes are TRBV7-2 and TRBJ2-7, with TRBD1 identical over 9 bases. Germline V CDR1 and CDR2: SGHTA, FQGNSA. V shed 2 bases and J 2 bases; nucleotides not matched to a gene: 1. The CDR3 is 14 residues long. DNA of the CDR3: TGTGCCAGCAGCTTAAGGACAGGGGCCTACGAGCAGTACTTC. Amino acid sequence: CASSLRTGAYEQYF.

This chain joins TRBV4-2 and TRBJ2-5; a weak D match, TRBD2 (6 bases). V shed 6 bases and J shed 3 bases, with 11 bases lying between them. The germline V gene has CDR1 LGHNA and CDR2 YNFKEQ. The CDR3 has 13 residues. The CDR3 nucleotides read TGTGCCAGCAGTTGGTCGGGAGAAGAGACCCAGTACTTC. Protein sequence: CASSWSGEETQYF.

The rearrangement uses TRBV7-2 and TRBJ1-6, with 9 nucleotides matching TRBD1. Germline lookup yields CDR1 SGHTA and CDR2 FQGNSA. Unmatched junction bases numbered 10, after V lost 4 bases and J lost 9 bases. The CDR3 has 16 amino acids. Here the CDR3 reads CASSSPLGQGGSPLHF. CDR3 nucleotides: TGTGCCAGCAGCTCACCCTTGGGACAGGGTGGTTCACCCCTCCACTTT.